The TCR beta chain under discussion was sequenced for a study of blood T cell repertoires in COVID-19. CDR1 and CDR2 from the germline V gene are LNHNV and YYDKDF (reference sequence). The CDR3 spans 15 residues. Deletions cut 1 base from V and 1 base from J, with 10 bases between. Generated by immunoSEQ multiplex PCR, the TCRdb table keeps only in-frame clones and is missing some. The sample consists of some 390,000 clones, around 84% of them appearing once. The sample consisted of peripheral blood. This chain connects TRBV15 to TRBJ2-5; D is ambiguous. The TCR sequence derives from a human donor in a cohort sampled during active COVID-19. In DNA, the CDR3 is TGTGCCACCAGCAGAGCAAGAGACATCCAAGAGACCCAGTACTTC. It is translated as CATSRARDIQETQYF.